Below, 14 T cell receptor beta chains from the same sample are listed, as sequenced in a study of OX40 agonist ivuxolimab in advanced cancers. Produced via immunoSEQ multiplex PCR; TCRdb's table is partial and in-frame only. The sample consists of roughly 38,000 clones, around 92% of them appearing once. The sequences come from CD4+ or CD8+ T cells sorted from blood, collected in a trial of the OX40 agonist ivuxolimab. The source of these receptors is an adult with an advanced solid tumor such as melanoma, head and neck, liver or kidney cancer.

The chain couples TRBV25-1 to TRBJ2-5; D is perhaps TRBD2 (7 bases). Germline V gene sequence: CDR1 MGHDK, CDR2 SYGVNS. The CDR3 consists of 17 residues. V lost 1 base and J lost 0, with 15 bases in between. The CDR3 spells CASSESPGRGNQETQYF. The CDR3 bases are TGTGCCAGCAGTGAATCTCCTGGGAGGGGGAACCAAGAGACCCAGTACTTC.

The rearrangement joins TRBV7-2 to TRBJ1-2, with 10 bases that match TRBD1. The CDR3 has 15 residues. The germline V gene encodes CDR1 SGHTA and CDR2 FQGNSA. J was trimmed by 3 bases and V by 5 bases; bases with no gene match: 6. CDR3 DNA: TGTGCCAGCAGCCGACTAGGGACAGGGGACTATGGCTACACCTTC. Residues: CASSRLGTGDYGYTF.

The J gene is TRBJ2-5, the V gene TRBV7-2; D is unresolved. The length of the CDR3 is 13 residues. V gave up 2 bases and J gave up 1 base, with 5 bases separating them. Germline V CDR1 and CDR2: SGHTA, FQGNSA. CDR3 residues: CASSLRSQETQYF. CDR3 coding DNA: TGTGCCAGCAGCTTAAGGTCCCAAGAGACCCAGTACTTC.

This clone was seen a few times. The chain couples TRBV11-3 to TRBJ1-1, with no clear D. CDR1 and CDR2 (germline): SGHNT, YENEEA. V dropped 6 bases and J dropped 7 bases, with 12 bases sitting between them. This CDR3 contains 12 residues. CDR3 sequence (DNA): TGTGCCAGCAGACTAGGACGGAGTGAAGCTTTCTTT. It is translated as CASRLGRSEAFF. The variable domain in full, with the rest retrieved from reference TRBV11-3 and TRBJ1-1, is EAGVVQSPRYKIIEKKQPVAFWCNPISGHNTLYWYLQNLGQGPELLIRYENEEAVDDSQLPKDRFSAERLKGVDSTLKIQPAELGDSAVYLCASRLGRSEAFFGQGTRLTVV.

As DNA, the CDR3 is TGTGCCAGCACCCCCAGGAAATCGAATTCACCCCTCCACTTT. It yields the protein CASTPRKSNSPLHF. The rearrangement joins TRBV6-6 to TRBJ1-6; D ambiguous. There are 14 residues in the CDR3. Trimming removed 7 bases at V and 7 bases at J, with 14 bases between. Germline-derived CDR1 and CDR2 are MNHNY and SVGAGI (reference sequence).

The V call is TRBV10-3, the J call TRBJ2-3, with TRBD2 matching over 8 bases. Looked up from germline, CDR1 is ENHRY and CDR2 is SYGVKD. The CDR3 has 14 residues. With 3 bases clipped from V and 3 bases from J, the junction kept 2 bases outside the gene matches. CDR3 sequence reads: CAISDGGDTDTQYF. In DNA, the CDR3 is TGTGCCATCAGTGACGGGGGGGATACAGATACGCAGTATTTT.

The rearrangement uses TRBV19 and TRBJ1-5; D remains unclear. The ends were cut back, 3 bases at V and 1 base at J, with 13 bases in the middle. Germline V gene data show CDR1 as LNHDA and CDR2 as SQIVND (reference sequence). CDR3 size: 16 residues. The CDR3 sequence is CASSILGPISNQPQHF. In DNA form, the CDR3 reads TGTGCCAGTAGTATCCTCGGACCGATAAGCAATCAGCCCCAGCATTTT.

The chain links TRBV18 to TRBJ2-3, with TRBD1 matching 7 bases. With V trimmed by 3 bases and J by 1 base, 7 bases remained unmatched. The CDR3 runs 16 residues. Per the germline V gene, CDR1 is KGHSH and CDR2 is LQKENI. The CDR3, as DNA: TGTGCCAGCTCACCCCGGGGTGACAGGGGCACAGATACGCAGTATTTT. Amino acids: CASSPRGDRGTDTQYF.

This chain's CDR3 is CASSLVAGVLNEQFF. CDR3 sequence (DNA): TGTGCCAGCAGCTTAGTAGCGGGGGTTTTGAATGAGCAGTTCTTC. J is TRBJ2-1 and V is TRBV7-2, with TRBD2 matching over 9 bases. V dropped 1 base and J dropped 7; count of bases not matched to a gene: 5. Germline values: CDR1 SGHTA, CDR2 FQGNSA. The CDR3 has 15 amino acids.

This rearrangement joins TRBV4-3 to TRBJ1-4; TRBD1 might be the D (5 bases). The CDR3 has 16 amino acids. Trimming left V 3 bases short and J 2 bases short, with 13 bases between. Germline V gene lookup returns CDR1 LGHNA and CDR2 YSLEER. CDR3 DNA: TGCGCCAGCAGCCAGATTCCAGGGTTGACTAATGAAAAACTGTTTTTT. This encodes CASSQIPGLTNEKLFF.

The V and J genes are TRBV9 and TRBJ2-7, with no clear D. Germline values: CDR1 SGDLS, CDR2 YYNGEE. The CDR3 covers 14 residues. Trimming cost V 0 bases and J 3 bases, with 10 bases left between them. CDR3 in amino acids: CASSVEIQSYEQYF. The CDR3 bases are TGTGCCAGCAGCGTAGAGATCCAGAGCTACGAGCAGTACTTC.

The CDR3 here is CASSPSTGTIAYSNQPQHF. CDR3 DNA: TGTGCCAGTAGTCCCTCAACGGGGACGATAGCTTATAGCAATCAGCCCCAGCATTTT. The genes are TRBV19 and TRBJ1-5; D possibly corresponds to TRBD1 (5 bases). Trimming removed 5 bases at V and 0 bases at J, with 23 bases between. The CDR3 runs 19 residues. Germline V gives CDR1 LNHDA, CDR2 SQIVND (reference sequence).

The rearrangement uses TRBV6-6 and TRBJ2-7, with 7 bases matching TRBD1. Germline-derived CDR1 and CDR2 are MNHNY and SVGAGI (reference sequence). The trim removed 5 bases at V and 5 bases at J, leaving 3 bases unmatched. This CDR3 contains 12 residues. CDR3 sequence: CASSPQGNEQYF. CDR3 nucleotides: TGTGCCAGCAGTCCACAGGGGAACGAGCAGTACTTC.

The sample holds one count of this clone. V usage is TRBV6-6 and J usage is TRBJ1-6, with D possibly TRBD1 on 5 matching bases. CDR3 length equals 14 residues. Germline-derived CDR1 and CDR2 are MNHNY and SVGAGI (reference sequence). V was pared by 5 bases and J by 7 bases, with 12 bases between. The CDR3 protein is CASSRDLGNSPLHF. The CDR3 region has the DNA TGTGCCAGCAGTAGGGACCTAGGCAATTCACCCCTCCACTTT.